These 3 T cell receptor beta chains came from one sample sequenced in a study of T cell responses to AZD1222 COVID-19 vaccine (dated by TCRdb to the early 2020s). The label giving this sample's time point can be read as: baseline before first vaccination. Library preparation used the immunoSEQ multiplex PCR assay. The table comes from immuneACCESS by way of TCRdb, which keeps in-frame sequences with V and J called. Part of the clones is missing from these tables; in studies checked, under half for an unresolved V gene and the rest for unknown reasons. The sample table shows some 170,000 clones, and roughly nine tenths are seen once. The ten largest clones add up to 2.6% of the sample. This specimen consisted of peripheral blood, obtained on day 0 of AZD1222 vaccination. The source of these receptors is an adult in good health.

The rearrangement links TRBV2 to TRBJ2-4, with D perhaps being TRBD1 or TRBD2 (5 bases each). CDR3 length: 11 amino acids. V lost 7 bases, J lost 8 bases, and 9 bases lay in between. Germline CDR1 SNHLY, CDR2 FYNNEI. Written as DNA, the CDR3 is TGTGCCAGCATGGGGGACCACATTCAGTACTTC. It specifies CASMGDHIQYF.

The CDR3 loop reads CASSLPATGPKGTEAFF. The CDR3 DNA reads as TGCGCCAGCAGCTTGCCCGCGACAGGGCCTAAGGGCACTGAAGCTTTCTTT. This chain joins TRBV5-1 and TRBJ1-1; TRBD1 matches 7 bases. This CDR3 contains 17 residues. Germline V CDR1 and CDR2: SGHRS, YFSETQ. The J segment lost 4 bases and the V segment lost 1 base, leaving 13 bases of the junction unmatched.

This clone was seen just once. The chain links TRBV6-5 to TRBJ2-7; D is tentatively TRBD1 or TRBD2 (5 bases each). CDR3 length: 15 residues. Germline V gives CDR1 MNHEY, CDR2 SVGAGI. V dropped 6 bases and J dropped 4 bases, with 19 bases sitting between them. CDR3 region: CASSQGTAPRYEQYF. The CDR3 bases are TGTGCCAGCAGCCAAGGGACGGCCCCTAGGTACGAGCAGTACTTC.